This paragraph reports one TCR beta chain. This clonotype was recorded many times. No cognate antigen has been identified for it. No much larger clone exists at a distance of one base, and base qualities are not known. Hyperthyroidism was considered stable if no progression to ophthalmopathy occurred within 18 months of follow-up. The hyperthyroidism patients were 18 to 65 years old and newly diagnosed, with a disease duration of less than 2 months. Anyone with other autoimmune diseases, uncontrolled infections, pregnancy or lactation was excluded from the study. Diagnosis was based on clinical symptoms, serum thyroxine, TRAb, thyroid ultrasound and orbital computed tomography. Using Ficoll-Paque density gradient centrifugation, PBMCs were isolated from 10 ml of fresh peripheral blood. Total RNA was extracted using Trizol reagent, and RNA quality was checked on an Agilent 2100 Bioanalyzer. This entry comes from a study of Graves' ophthalmopathy and Graves' hyperthyroidism (dated 2018 in TCRdb). At the level of the whole study: Peripheral blood was collected at initial diagnosis, before any treatment. To explore V-J signatures that separate ophthalmopathy from hyperthyroidism, a discovery set of about a hundred patients was enrolled, consisting of about 43 with ophthalmopathy and some 59 with stable hyperthyroidism. An independent validation cohort was composed of some 19 hyperthyroidism patients and around 15 patients who later progressed from hyperthyroidism to ophthalmopathy. The 90 to 100 discovery patients were randomly divided into training and test sets at a 7:3 ratio. In five or six hyperthyroidism patients, the T-cell repertoires found in thyroid tissue were compared with those found in blood. To tell Graves' ophthalmopathy apart from Graves' hyperthyroidism, and to predict which patients would progress to ophthalmopathy, the study relied on TCR beta repertoire signatures. Following sampling, methimazole starting at 30 mg daily was administered to hyperthyroidism patients, and high-dose intravenous methylprednisolone was administered to ophthalmopathy patients. In total, 135 blood samples were TCR-sequenced: around 42 ophthalmopathy, over 70 hyperthyroidism and roughly 17 hyperthyroidism-to-ophthalmopathy patients. The full study reports these points: In cross-validation, the 13-signature model distinguished ophthalmopathy from stable hyperthyroidism with nearly 90% sensitivity and roughly 84% specificity, while in the test set the corresponding values were roughly 80% and 75%. Among expanded thyroid clonotypes with frequency above 0.001, most also showed up in blood, which suggests that blood repertoires may reflect the thyroid immune response. Sample size was not predetermined statistically, and investigators were not blinded to group allocation. In validation, the model predicted ophthalmopathy progression with about 70% sensitivity and around 72% specificity; roughly eleven predicted patients were CT-confirmed with GO in a median of around 6 months.

For repertoire sequencing, TCR beta CDR3 regions were amplified from RNA transcripts. The first round was an RT-PCR using HTBI primers with the Qiagen OneStep RT-PCR kit, and this first round was followed by a second-round multiplex PCR, then size selection and purification. Libraries were sequenced on an Illumina HiSeq2000 using paired-end 100 bp reads. Concerning the study's data processing: SOAPnuke was used to process the reads, removing any read that contained adapters or uncalled bases, had a mean Phred below 15, or lacked an exact match to the constant primer or identifier. High-quality paired reads were merged with COPE v1.2.5. Clonotypes were defined as unique nucleotide sequences and were aligned to IMGT TRB V, D and J references using MiTCR v1.1. Analysis was restricted to V-J combinations with a frequency above 0.0001, which covered roughly 99% of repertoires. For each V-J combination, a TCR clonal expansion and chaos score was defined as the ratio of F50 clonal expansion to chaos observed in the TCRdist matrix. Features were reduced by Welch's t-statistics and random forest to around 14 V-J combinations, which fed a naive Bayes classifier. Thyroid-blood repertoire similarity was quantified with the Morisita-Horn index. Using fastp at Q25 and MiXCR, TCRdb reprocessed the public reads and kept productive beta chains. Every CDR3 protein is listed once, alongside the most common genes and DNA of its rows. It is TCRdb's table, rather than the study itself, that gives the V and J calls and clone size. The sample table records hundreds of thousands of distinct CDR3 sequences; over 20% of these occur just once. The ten largest clones take up roughly 3% of the sample.

The CDR3, cysteine through phenylalanine, is 15 amino acids long. CDR3 DNA only is kept here, 45 bases in frame from base 1. The junction shows trimming of 6 bases on V and 5 bases on J, and the gene matches do not reach 11 bases of it. The sequence joins TRBV12-3 or TRBV12-4 to TRBJ2-5, and 8 bases in between align with TRBD1. Sequenced sample: peripheral blood. This receptor was taken from a woman between 18 and 29 years old with stable Graves' hyperthyroidism. Donor details come from another sample of the same person, matched by shared clones. The bases are TGTGCCAGCAGCAGGGACAGGCCTCCCGGCGAGACCCAGTACTTC. This encodes CASSRDRPPGETQYF.